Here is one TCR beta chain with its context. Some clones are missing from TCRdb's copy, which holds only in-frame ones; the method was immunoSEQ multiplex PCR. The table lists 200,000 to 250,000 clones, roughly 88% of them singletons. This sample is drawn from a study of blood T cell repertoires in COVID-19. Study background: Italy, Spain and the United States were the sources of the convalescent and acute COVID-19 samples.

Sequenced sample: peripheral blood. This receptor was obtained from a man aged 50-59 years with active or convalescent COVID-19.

The CDR3 nucleotides read TGTGCCAGCAGCCCTGGTGGGACTAGCGGGTACAATGAGCAGTTCTTC. Residues: CASSPGGTSGYNEQFF. The V call is TRBV5-4, the J call TRBJ2-1, with 12 positions matching TRBD2. From germline, CDR1 is SGHNT and CDR2 YYREEE (reference sequence). This CDR3 comprises 16 residues. V shed 4 bases, J shed 4 bases, and the junction held 6 bases outside the gene matches.